A selection of T cell receptor beta chains follows, all from one sample in a study of response to subunit inactivated influenza vaccine. TCRdb passed the RT-PCR reads through MiXCR, listing each CDR3 protein once. This sample has under 800,000 distinct CDR3 sequences; approximately 14% occur once, and the top ten carry around 6.5%. The source was PBMCs from blood, collected 14 days before vaccination. The receptors come from a man between 50 and 59 years old who received an inactivated influenza vaccine. CDR3s include the opening cysteine and the closing phenylalanine or tryptophan. Each record gives: J gene, V gene, CDR3 protein.

J: TRBJ2-1
V: TRBV10-3
CDR3: CAISEWGLAGVGANEQFF

J: TRBJ1-1
V: TRBV4-2
CDR3: CASSQDVYRETEAFF

J: TRBJ2-6
V: TRBV20-1
CDR3: CSALDLGGVTGANVLTF

J: TRBJ2-3
V: TRBV28
CDR3: CASSSAGLAVLGDTQYF

J: TRBJ2-3
V: TRBV9
CDR3: CASSVLEHPDTQYF

J: TRBJ2-3
V: TRBV5-1
CDR3: CASSPIGGWDTQYF

J: TRBJ2-5
V: TRBV7-8
CDR3: CASSEKGETQYF

J: TRBJ2-1
V: TRBV10-3
CDR3: CAISESREGSNEQFF

J: TRBJ1-1
V: TRBV6-2/TRBV6-3
CDR3: CASRAQGAMNTEAFF

J: TRBJ2-5
V: TRBV12-3/TRBV12-4
CDR3: CASKAGTGSQETQYF

J: TRBJ2-1
V: TRBV7-2
CDR3: CASSPHSGSYNEQFF

J: TRBJ2-7
V: TRBV11-2
CDR3: CASSRTGEFNEQYF

J: TRBJ2-5
V: TRBV5-1
CDR3: CASSLSLGTQYF

J: TRBJ1-6
V: TRBV27
CDR3: CASRIQGFSHNSPLHF

J: TRBJ1-5
V: TRBV6-1
CDR3: CASSESWVGQPQHF

J: TRBJ2-2
V: TRBV12-3/TRBV12-4
CDR3: CASSLRRGGRTGELFF

J: TRBJ2-3
V: TRBV5-1
CDR3: CASTGGGATTDTQYF

J: TRBJ2-1
V: TRBV10-3
CDR3: CAISAVPGGAPGEQFF

J: TRBJ2-7
V: TRBV7-9
CDR3: CASSADPGPAYEQYF

J: TRBJ1-2
V: TRBV4-2
CDR3: CASSQEVRDTYGYTF

J: TRBJ2-1
V: TRBV12-3/TRBV12-4
CDR3: CASSLAGGPWNEQFF

J: TRBJ2-2
V: TRBV12-3/TRBV12-4
CDR3: CASTSNTGELFF

J: TRBJ2-2
V: TRBV3-1
CDR3: CASSQDDRYLTNTGELFF

J: TRBJ1-1
V: TRBV29-1
CDR3: CSVRPTLIQTEAFF

J: TRBJ2-2
V: TRBV15
CDR3: CATAAGDTGELFF

J: TRBJ2-1
V: TRBV30
CDR3: CAWDASGGYNEQFF

J: TRBJ2-7
V: TRBV20-1
CDR3: CSARVPTGGNPYEQYF

J: TRBJ1-6
V: TRBV7-2
CDR3: CASSLDSGGSPLHF

J: TRBJ2-3
V: TRBV6-5
CDR3: CASSYKRGRSADTQYF

J: TRBJ1-2
V: TRBV12-3/TRBV12-4
CDR3: CASSLTGQGHGYTF

J: TRBJ2-1
V: TRBV11-2
CDR3: CASSPSGRVNEQFF

J: TRBJ2-5
V: TRBV29-1
CDR3: CSVAAYQETQYF

J: TRBJ2-7
V: TRBV28
CDR3: CASRPRTSGIRYEQYF

J: TRBJ2-7
V: TRBV7-9
CDR3: CASSHREFYEQYF

J: TRBJ1-2
V: TRBV11-2
CDR3: CASSLGQGAPVHGYTF

J: TRBJ2-5
V: TRBV20-1
CDR3: CSDLRGRQETQYF

J: TRBJ2-7
V: TRBV5-1
CDR3: CASSSYPGQGSYEQYF

J: TRBJ2-1
V: TRBV27
CDR3: CASSLGPARHNEQFF

J: TRBJ2-1
V: TRBV29-1
CDR3: CSVGVNEQFF

J: TRBJ2-7
V: TRBV12-3/TRBV12-4
CDR3: CASSRGDYEQYF

J: TRBJ1-2
V: TRBV6-2/TRBV6-3
CDR3: CASNTGGFYGYTF

J: TRBJ2-2
V: TRBV7-2
CDR3: CASSPIAGTHTGELFF

J: TRBJ2-2
V: TRBV6-1
CDR3: CASKKDWGGNTGELFF

J: TRBJ2-5
V: TRBV3-1
CDR3: CASSQDHNQETQYF

J: TRBJ1-1
V: TRBV7-8
CDR3: CASSLRTKKREAFF

J: TRBJ1-2
V: TRBV7-2
CDR3: CASSSARVQIYGYTF

J: TRBJ2-5
V: TRBV7-2
CDR3: CASRLGQTLSFETQYF

J: TRBJ2-5
V: TRBV5-5
CDR3: CASSHGQGQETQYF